This T cell receptor (beta chain) was sequenced in a study of blood T cell repertoires in COVID-19 (dated by TCRdb to about 2020). With respect to the entire study: Collaborator samples came from the United States, Italy and Spain and covered acute and convalescent phases of COVID-19. Deeply sampled blood TCRbeta repertoires from subjects exposed to, actively infected with, or recovered from COVID-19 were included in the dataset. The repertoires were released in a freely available public database meant as a resource for research on the immune response to SARS-CoV-2. The material from the prospective study consisted of cDNA or gDNA derived from T cells, B-cell-depleted T cells, or PBMCs. A de-identified subject ID, COVID-19 status, age in years and sex were almost always included in the sample metadata. The samples were drawn from two sources: the first 160 participants of the ongoing ImmuneRACE study, and fewer than 1,500 subjects contributed by 6 global collaborators. Where HLA class I and class II types were available, the types were taken from metadata supplied by the sample provider, not from assay-based typing.

TCRbeta CDR3 regions were amplified from genomic DNA using the immunoSEQ Assay, a bias-controlled multiplex PCR. On the study's bioinformatics: The number of nucleated cells in each sample was estimated from the amplification of reference gene primers within the assay. To quantify the absolute abundance of each unique TCRbeta CDR3 rearrangement, sequence reads were collapsed and filtered. For each sample, productive Simpson clonality was calculated as the square root of Simpson's diversity index over productive rearrangements. The clones in this table, taken by TCRdb from immuneACCESS, are in-frame only. Not every clone is retained; where verified, under half of the shortfall comes from an unresolved V gene, and the cause of the rest is unknown. The V and J calls and the clone size are those of that table, but D and trimming were determined from the DNA. This sample comprises about 380,000 clones, about 88% of them detected only once. Less than 1.5% of the sample is taken by the ten largest.

To note about this clone: Its antigen remains undetermined. Within one base of it there is no much larger clone, and no base qualities were kept.

Participants in the prospective study were aged roughly 18 to 100 years, lived in under 30 United States geographic areas, and enrolled through a virtual design. Cohort assignment in the prospective study relied on participant-reported clinical history from a screening survey and a study questionnaire. For ImmuneRACE Cohort 3, a participant was defined as recovered based on two consecutive negative NP/OP PCR tests, clearance by a healthcare professional, or resolution of symptoms. Each participant in the prospective study had whole blood, serum and a nasopharyngeal or oropharyngeal swab collected by mobile phlebotomists. Additional blood draws and questionnaires over an approximately 2-month period could optionally be provided by prospective study participants. Blood samples from the prospective study were shipped frozen or at room temperature prior to DNA extraction. Results the study describes overall, beyond this receptor: The amount of clinical and demographic metadata varied by source and participant and was provided uncurated.

The junction shows trimming of 4 bases on V and 9 bases on J, and the gene matches do not reach 12 bases of it. The CDR3 holds 14 amino acids from the cysteine to the phenylalanine. Of all the DNA, just the CDR3 is kept, 42 bases in frame from base 1. In the germline V gene (reference sequence), CDR1 corresponds to SGHNT and CDR2 to YYREEE. This TCR derives from a woman younger than 30 who had recovered from COVID-19. The chain employs TRBV5-4 and TRBJ2-5; a stretch of 7 junction bases matches TRBD2. Material: PBMCs or T cells enriched from blood (not recorded which). In nucleotide form, the sequence is TGTGCCAGCAGCGGGGGGGTTGGGAACGGGGCCCAGTACTTC. This sequence encodes CASSGGVGNGAQYF.